The 10 T cell receptor beta chains given below trace back to one sample, sequenced in a study of cytomegalovirus exposure and HLA in healthy donors. The PCR made use of 60 Vbeta and 13 Jbeta primers. TCRdb's table, derived via immunoSEQ multiplex PCR, lists solely in-frame clones and lacks some. Altogether more than 95,000 clones are present, approximately 11% being singletons, with the ten largest covering about 16%. Sequencing input: PBMCs. These receptors all stem from a man in his forties in good health and CMV-seropositive.

The V and J genes are TRBV6-6 and TRBJ1-5, with 7 bases that match TRBD1. The germline V gene has CDR1 MNHNY and CDR2 SVGAGI (reference sequence). This CDR3 is 14 amino acids long. V trimming: 5 bases; J trimming: 2 bases; junction bases outside the gene matches: 3. Here the CDR3 reads CASSRGQGNQPQHF. CDR3 nucleotides: TGTGCCAGCAGTCGCGGACAGGGCAATCAGCCCCAGCATTTT.

The chain is built from TRBV19 and TRBJ2-7, with D possibly being TRBD1 (5 bases). Between the trimmed V and J ends, which lost 6 bases and 2 bases, there was a span of 11 bases. The germline V gene has CDR1 LNHDA and CDR2 SQIVND (reference sequence). The CDR3 totals 13 residues. Written as DNA, the CDR3 is TGTGCCAGTAGAAAGACAGAAACCTACGAGCAGTACTTC. It specifies CASRKTETYEQYF.

Here the CDR3 reads CASSLVGLLQETQYF. CDR3 bases: TGTGCCAGCAGTTTGGTTGGGCTCTTGCAAGAGACCCAGTACTTC. The chain uses TRBV28 and TRBJ2-5, with unresolved D. V lost 3 bases and J lost 2, with 13 bases in between. This CDR3 comprises 15 residues. Germline CDR1 MDHEN, CDR2 SYDVKM. The variable domain in full, with the rest retrieved from reference TRBV28 and TRBJ2-5, is DVKVTQSSRYLVKRTGEKVFLECVQDMDHENMFWYRQDPGLGLRLIYFSYDVKMKEKGDIPEGYSVSREKKERFSLILESASTNQTSMYLCASSLVGLLQETQYFGPGTRLLVL.

The V and J genes are TRBV5-4 and TRBJ2-5, with 11 bases matching TRBD2. This CDR3 is built from 16 residues. The V gene end was trimmed by 3 bases and the J gene end by 1 base; junction bases not matched to a gene: 5. The germline V gene has CDR1 SGHNT and CDR2 YYREEE (reference sequence). CDR3 in DNA: TGTGCCAGCAGCTCCAGACTAGCGGGGTTCCAAGAGACCCAGTACTTC. Its protein product is CASSSRLAGFQETQYF. The complete variable domain, with remaining parts taken from reference TRBV5-4 and TRBJ2-5, reads ETGVTQSPTHLIKTRGQQVTLRCSSQSGHNTVSWYQQALGQGPQFIFQYYREEENGRGNFPPRFSGLQFPNYSSELNVNALELDDSALYLCASSSRLAGFQETQYFGPGTRLLVL.

The CDR3 reads CASSREDYGYTF. CDR3 bases: TGTGCCAGCAGTAGGGAGGACTATGGCTACACCTTC. The chain links TRBV7-9 to TRBJ1-2, with D uncertain. The CDR3 loop spans 12 amino acids. Per the germline V gene, CDR1 is SEHNR and CDR2 is FQNEAQ (reference sequence). V lost 6 bases to trimming and J lost 3 bases, with 8 bases between them.

This clone appeared a few times. CDR3 in amino acids: CASSQSSGSYNEQFF. In DNA form, the CDR3 reads TGTGCCAGCAGCCAATCTAGCGGGAGTTACAATGAGCAGTTCTTC. The V and J genes are TRBV5-4 and TRBJ2-1; 10 bases align to TRBD2. The J segment lost 4 bases and the V segment lost 4 bases, leaving 5 bases of the junction unmatched. Germline V gene data show CDR1 as SGHNT and CDR2 as YYREEE (reference sequence). The CDR3 totals 15 residues.

This clone has just a few counts. This chain connects TRBV5-3 to TRBJ1-2; D perhaps matches TRBD1 (5 bases). TRBV5-3 is an open reading frame whose function is uncertain. CDR3 length: 9 residues. With 5 bases removed from V and 9 bases from J, the gap between germline ends came to 5 bases. The CDR3 is CARRDSYTF. The CDR3 DNA follows: TGTGCCAGAAGGGACAGCTACACCTTC.

This clone was seen a handful of times. This rearrangement joins TRBV9 to TRBJ2-7; 12 bases line up with TRBD1. Germline-derived CDR1 and CDR2 are SGDLS and YYNGEE. V trimming: 4 bases; J trimming: 4 bases; junction bases outside the gene matches: 6. This CDR3 has 15 residues. CDR3 in DNA: TGTGCCAGCAGCCCAGGGGGACAGGGGGCTTACGAGCAGTACTTC. Amino acids: CASSPGGQGAYEQYF.

The chain is built from TRBV4-1 and TRBJ2-6, with a possible D match to TRBD2 (6 bases). The CDR3 is made up of 17 amino acids. The germline CDR1 and CDR2 sequences are MGHRA and YSYEKL. V shed 4 bases and J shed 0 bases, with 13 bases lying between them. The CDR3 DNA follows: TGCGCCAGCAGCCCCCAGGACTACCTCTCTGGGGCCAACGTCCTGACTTTC. Translated, it gives CASSPQDYLSGANVLTF.

This clone was observed a few times. The rearrangement joins TRBV4-3 to TRBJ1-2; D remains unclear. V dropped 0 bases and J dropped 1 base, with 6 bases sitting between them. Looked up from germline, CDR1 is LGHNA and CDR2 is YSLEER. This CDR3 comprises 14 residues. The CDR3 bases are TGCGCCAGCAGCCAAGATGACTATAACTATGGCTACACCTTC. As protein: CASSQDDYNYGYTF.